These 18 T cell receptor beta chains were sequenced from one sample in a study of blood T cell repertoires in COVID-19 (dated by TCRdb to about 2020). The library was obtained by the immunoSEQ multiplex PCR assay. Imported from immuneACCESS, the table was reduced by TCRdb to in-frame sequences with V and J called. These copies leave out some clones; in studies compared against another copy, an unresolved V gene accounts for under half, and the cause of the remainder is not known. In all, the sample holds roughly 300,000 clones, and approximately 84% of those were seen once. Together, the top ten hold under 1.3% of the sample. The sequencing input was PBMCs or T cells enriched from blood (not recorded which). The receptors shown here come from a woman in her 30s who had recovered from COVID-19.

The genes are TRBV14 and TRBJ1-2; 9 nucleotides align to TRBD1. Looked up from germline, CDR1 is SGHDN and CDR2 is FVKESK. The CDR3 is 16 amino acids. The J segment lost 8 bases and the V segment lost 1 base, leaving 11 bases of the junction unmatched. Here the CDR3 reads CASSQVGPGQGIGYTF. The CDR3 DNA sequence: TGTGCCAGCAGCCAAGTCGGACCGGGACAGGGTATAGGCTACACCTTC. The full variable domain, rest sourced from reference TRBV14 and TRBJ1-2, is EAGVTQFPSHSVIEKGQTVTLRCDPISGHDNLYWYRRVMGKEIKFLLHFVKESKQDESGMPNNRFLAERTGGTYSTLKVQPAELEDSGVYFCASSQVGPGQGIGYTFGSGTRLTVV.

The CDR3 sequence is CASSHSRGRGDEQYF. The CDR3 DNA reads TGTGCCAGCAGCCACTCCAGGGGCAGGGGGGACGAGCAGTACTTC. V is TRBV7-2 and J is TRBJ2-7; D perhaps matches TRBD1 (7 bases). Trimming took off 5 bases at V and 5 bases at J, with 19 bases between the two ends. This CDR3 is 15 amino acids long. Germline V lookup: CDR1 SGHTA, CDR2 FQGNSA.

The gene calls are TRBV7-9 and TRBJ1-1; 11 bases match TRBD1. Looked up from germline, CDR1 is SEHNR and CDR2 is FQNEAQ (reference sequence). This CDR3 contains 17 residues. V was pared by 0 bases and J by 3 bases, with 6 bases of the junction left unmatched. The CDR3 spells CASSLAFGQGADTEAFF. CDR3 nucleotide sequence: TGTGCCAGCAGCTTAGCGTTTGGACAGGGGGCTGACACTGAAGCTTTCTTT.

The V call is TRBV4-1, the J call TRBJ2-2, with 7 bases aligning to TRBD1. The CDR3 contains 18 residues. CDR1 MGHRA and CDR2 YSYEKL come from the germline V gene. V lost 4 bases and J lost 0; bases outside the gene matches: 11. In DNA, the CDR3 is TGCGCCAGCAGCCGCGCAGCCGGGCAGGGGGCGAACACCGGGGAGCTGTTTTTT. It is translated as CASSRAAGQGANTGELFF.

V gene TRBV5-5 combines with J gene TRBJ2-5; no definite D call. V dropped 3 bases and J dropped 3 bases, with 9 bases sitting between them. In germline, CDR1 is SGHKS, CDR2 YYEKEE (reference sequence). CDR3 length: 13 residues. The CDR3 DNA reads TGTGCCAGCAGCTCATTTTCAGAAGAGACCCAGTACTTC. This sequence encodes CASSSFSEETQYF. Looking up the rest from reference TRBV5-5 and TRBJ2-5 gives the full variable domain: DAGVTQSPTHLIKTRGQQVTLRCSPISGHKSVSWYQQVLGQGPQFIFQYYEKEERGRGNFPDRFSARQFPNYSSELNVNALLLGDSALYLCASSSFSEETQYFGPGTRLLVL.

The CDR3, as DNA: TGTGCCAGCTCACCTAAGACAGATTTTGGAAACACCATATATTTT. Translation: CASSPKTDFGNTIYF. V gene TRBV18 combines with J gene TRBJ1-3; a weak D match, TRBD1 (5 bases). Germline values: CDR1 KGHSH, CDR2 LQKENI. Trimming shortened V by 3 bases and J by 3 bases, and 12 bases separated the two germline ends. The CDR3 is 15 amino acids. Full variable domain (rest looked up from reference TRBV18 and TRBJ1-3): NAGVMQNPRHLVRRRGQEARLRCSPMKGHSHVYWYRQLPEEGLKFMVYLQKENIIDESGMPKERFSAEFPKEGPSILRIQQVVRGDSAAYFCASSPKTDFGNTIYFGEGSWLTVV.

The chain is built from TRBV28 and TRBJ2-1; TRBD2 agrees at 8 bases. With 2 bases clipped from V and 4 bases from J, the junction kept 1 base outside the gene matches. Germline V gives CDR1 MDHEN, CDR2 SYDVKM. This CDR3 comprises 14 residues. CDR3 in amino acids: CASSLAGGYNEQFF. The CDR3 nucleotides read TGTGCCAGCAGTTTAGCGGGGGGTTACAATGAGCAGTTCTTC.

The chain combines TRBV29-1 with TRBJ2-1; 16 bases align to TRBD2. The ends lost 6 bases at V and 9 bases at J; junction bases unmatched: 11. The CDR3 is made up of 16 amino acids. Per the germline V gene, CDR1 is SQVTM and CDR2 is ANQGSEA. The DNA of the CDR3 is TGCAGCGTCGCCGGGACTAGCGGGGGGGCGGTGGGTGAGCAGTTCTTC. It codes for CSVAGTSGGAVGEQFF.

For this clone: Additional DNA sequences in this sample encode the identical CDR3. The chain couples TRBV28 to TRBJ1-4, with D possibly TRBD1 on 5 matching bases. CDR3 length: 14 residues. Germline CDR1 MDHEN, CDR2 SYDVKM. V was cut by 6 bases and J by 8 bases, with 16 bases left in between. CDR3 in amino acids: CASSPTGRGEKLFF. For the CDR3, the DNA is TGTGCCAGCAGCCCCACGGGGCGGGGGGAAAAACTGTTTTTT.

The CDR3 DNA is TGTGCCAGCAGTTACTCGACACGACGCACTAGTAATCAGCCCCAGCATTTT. The encoded protein is CASSYSTRRTSNQPQHF. The chain links TRBV6-2 or TRBV6-3 to TRBJ1-5; no firm D call. V lost 0 bases and J 4 bases, leaving 16 bases between the germline ends. This CDR3 spans 17 amino acids. The germline gives CDR1 MNHEY, CDR2 SVGEGT.

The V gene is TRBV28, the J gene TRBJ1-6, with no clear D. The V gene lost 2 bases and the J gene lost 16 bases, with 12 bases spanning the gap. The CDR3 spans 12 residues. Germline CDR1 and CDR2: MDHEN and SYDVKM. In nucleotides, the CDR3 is TGTGCCAGCAGTTTACAGGATCGTGCACTCCACTTT. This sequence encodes CASSLQDRALHF.

Written as DNA, the CDR3 is TGTGCCATCAGTGTTCGTCAGGGGGATCAGCCCCAGCATTTT. Translated, it gives CAISVRQGDQPQHF. The gene calls are TRBV10-3 and TRBJ1-5; 7 bases are shared with TRBD1. Germline assignment: CDR1 ENHRY and CDR2 SYGVKD. Trimming took 4 bases from V and 5 from J; bases not matched to a gene: 5. The CDR3 extends over 14 amino acids.

The CDR3 DNA reads TGCAGCGTTGATGTCATGAACACTGAAGCTTTCTTT. This gives the protein CSVDVMNTEAFF. The V gene is TRBV29-1, the J gene TRBJ1-1; D not resolved. CDR3 size: 12 residues. Germline lookup yields CDR1 SQVTM and CDR2 ANQGSEA. V was trimmed by 3 bases and J by 0 bases, leaving 5 bases between them.

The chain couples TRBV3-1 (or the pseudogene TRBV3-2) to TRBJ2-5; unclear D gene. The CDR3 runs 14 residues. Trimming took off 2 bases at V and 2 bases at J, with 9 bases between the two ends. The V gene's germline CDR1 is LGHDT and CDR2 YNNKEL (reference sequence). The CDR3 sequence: CASSQSTVQETQYF. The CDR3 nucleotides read TGTGCCAGCAGCCAATCCACAGTTCAAGAGACCCAGTACTTC.

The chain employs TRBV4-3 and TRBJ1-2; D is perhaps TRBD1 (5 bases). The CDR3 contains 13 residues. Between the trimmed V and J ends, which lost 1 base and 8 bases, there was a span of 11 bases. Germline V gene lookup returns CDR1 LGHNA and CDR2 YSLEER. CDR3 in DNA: TGCGCCAGCAGCCAAGTCCAGGGCCGAGGCTACACCTTC. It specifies CASSQVQGRGYTF.

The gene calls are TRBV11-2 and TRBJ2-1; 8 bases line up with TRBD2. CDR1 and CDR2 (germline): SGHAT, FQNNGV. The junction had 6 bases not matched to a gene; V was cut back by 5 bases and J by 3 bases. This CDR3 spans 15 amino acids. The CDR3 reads CASSGSGVNYNEQFF. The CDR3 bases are TGTGCCAGCAGCGGTAGCGGGGTGAACTACAATGAGCAGTTCTTC.

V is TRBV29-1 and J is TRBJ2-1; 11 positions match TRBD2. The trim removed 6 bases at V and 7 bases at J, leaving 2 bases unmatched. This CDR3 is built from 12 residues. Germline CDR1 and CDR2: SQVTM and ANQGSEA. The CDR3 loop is CSVGTSGNEQFF. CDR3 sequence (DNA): TGCAGCGTCGGGACTAGCGGTAATGAGCAGTTCTTC.

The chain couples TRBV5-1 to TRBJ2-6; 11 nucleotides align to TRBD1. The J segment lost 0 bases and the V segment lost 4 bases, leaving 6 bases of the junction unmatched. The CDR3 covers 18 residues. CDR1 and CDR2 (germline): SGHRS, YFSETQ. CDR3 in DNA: TGCGCCAGCAGCACTGGACAGGGGGCGAACTCTGGGGCCAACGTCCTGACTTTC. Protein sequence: CASSTGQGANSGANVLTF. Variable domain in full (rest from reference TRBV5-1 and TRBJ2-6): KAGVTQTPRYLIKTRGQQVTLSCSPISGHRSVSWYQQTPGQGLQFLFEYFSETQRNKGNFPGRFSGRQFSNSRSEMNVSTLELGDSALYLCASSTGQGANSGANVLTFGAGSRLTVL.